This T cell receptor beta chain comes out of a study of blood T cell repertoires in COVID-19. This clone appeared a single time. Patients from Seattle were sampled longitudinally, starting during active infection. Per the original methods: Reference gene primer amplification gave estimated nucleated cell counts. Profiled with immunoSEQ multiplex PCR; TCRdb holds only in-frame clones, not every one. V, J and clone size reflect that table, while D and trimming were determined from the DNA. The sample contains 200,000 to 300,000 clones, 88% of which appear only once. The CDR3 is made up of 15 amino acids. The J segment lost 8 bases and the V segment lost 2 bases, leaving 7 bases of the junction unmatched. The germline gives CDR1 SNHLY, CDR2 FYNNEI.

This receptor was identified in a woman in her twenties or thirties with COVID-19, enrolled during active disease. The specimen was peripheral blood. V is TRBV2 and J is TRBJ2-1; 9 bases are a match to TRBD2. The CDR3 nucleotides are TGTGCCAGCAGTGAACGGAGCGGGAGGATCTATGAGCAGTTCTTC. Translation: CASSERSGRIYEQFF.